This TCR beta chain is drawn from a study of control samples from healthy donors and cancer patients. The data were produced by immunoSEQ multiplex PCR, yet TCRdb's version contains in-frame clones alone and is incomplete. Of 350,000 to 450,000 clones in the sample, over 75% were seen once. V was cut by 0 bases and J by 3 bases, with 6 bases left in between. The CDR3 has 13 residues. Germline loops: CDR1 MNHEY, CDR2 SVGAGI. Sequenced input: PBMCs. This chain links TRBV6-5 with TRBJ2-7; D gene unclear. This sequence originates from a man aged 35-49 years with head and neck cancer. In DNA, the CDR3 is TGTGCCAGCAGTTACTCGGGCCGCTACGAGCAGTACTTC. Translated, it gives CASSYSGRYEQYF.